A selection of T cell receptor beta chains follows, all from one sample in a study of blood T cell repertoires in COVID-19. The table came from immunoSEQ multiplex PCR; TCRdb's copy has only in-frame clones and leaves some out. Of 140,000 to 150,000 clones in the sample, around 81% are singletons; the top ten hold approximately 12%. The source material was peripheral blood. The source is a man aged 60 to 75 with active or convalescent COVID-19. CDR3s include the opening cysteine and the closing phenylalanine or tryptophan. The D gene is left open where the match is weak. Not every row has a clone size; where given, it reads once, few, many or a size class.

cdr3_length,j_call,v_call,d_call,clone_size,cdr3_aa,cdr3_nt
14,TRBJ2-1,TRBV7-3,TRBD2,NA,CASSVNGRLGEQFF,TGTGCCAGCAGCGTCAACGGGAGGCTGGGAGAGCAGTTCTTC
19,TRBJ2-3,TRBV4-1,TRBD2,NA,CASSHTPGLAGGGTDTQYF,TGCGCCAGCAGCCATACACCGGGACTAGCGGGAGGGGGGACAGATACGCAGTATTTT
16,TRBJ2-1,TRBV25-1,TRBD2,once,CASSERGLAGVNEQFF,TGTGCCAGCAGTGAAAGGGGACTAGCGGGAGTGAATGAGCAGTTCTTC
14,TRBJ1-6,TRBV30,TRBD1,once,CAWSRTGGSSPLHF,TGTGCCTGGAGCCGAACAGGGGGAAGCTCACCCCTCCACTTT
15,TRBJ1-2,TRBV2,TRBD1,NA,CASRKDRAANYGYTF,TGTGCCAGCAGAAAGGACAGGGCAGCTAACTATGGCTACACCTTC
14,TRBJ2-1,TRBV28,NA,NA,CASSDTSFSDEQFF,TGTGCCAGCAGTGACACTAGCTTCTCGGATGAGCAGTTCTTC
13,TRBJ2-5,TRBV28,TRBD1,NA,CASKGTGAETQYF,TGTGCCAGCAAAGGGACAGGGGCCGAGACCCAGTACTTC
15,TRBJ1-1,TRBV18,NA,NA,CASSPESFMNTEAFF,TGTGCCAGCTCACCGGAGTCTTTCATGAACACTGAAGCTTTCTTT
14,TRBJ2-7,TRBV9,NA,NA,CASSVGLHRDEQYF,TGTGCCAGCAGCGTAGGGCTCCATCGGGACGAGCAGTACTTC
15,TRBJ1-4,TRBV23-1,TRBD1,NA,CASSQSDRGREKLFF,TGCGCCAGCAGTCAGTCCGACAGGGGTCGTGAAAAACTGTTTTTT
12,TRBJ1-1,TRBV3-1/TRBV3-2,NA,NA,CASAPSRDEAFF,TGTGCCAGCGCTCCCTCTCGAGATGAAGCTTTCTTT
12,TRBJ2-3,TRBV19,NA,once,CASSPVVDTQYF,TGTGCCAGTAGTCCGGTTGTCGATACGCAGTATTTT
14,TRBJ2-1,TRBV7-2,NA,NA,CASSRDWEEDEQFF,TGTGCCAGCAGCAGAGACTGGGAGGAGGATGAGCAGTTCTTC
17,TRBJ1-2,TRBV28,TRBD1,NA,CASSFGYRGPIGYGYTF,TGTGCCAGCAGTTTTGGGTACAGGGGCCCTATAGGATATGGCTACACCTTC
13,TRBJ1-2,TRBV12-3/TRBV12-4,NA,NA,CASSLPGNYGYTF,TGTGCCAGCAGTTTGCCGGGGAACTATGGCTACACCTTC
13,TRBJ2-5,TRBV29-1,NA,NA,CSVEASIQETQYF,TGCAGCGTTGAGGCTAGCATCCAAGAGACCCAGTACTTC
15,TRBJ2-3,TRBV4-3,NA,NA,CASSQDRHNTDTQYF,TGCGCCAGCAGCCAAGATCGTCACAACACAGATACGCAGTATTTT
13,TRBJ1-5,TRBV10-3,NA,few,CATTGTLNQPQHF,TGTGCCACCACCGGGACACTGAATCAGCCCCAGCATTTT
15,TRBJ1-2,TRBV11-2,NA,NA,CASSVRQNPNYGYTF,TGTGCCAGCAGCGTGCGACAGAATCCTAACTATGGCTACACCTTC
14,TRBJ2-3,TRBV2,TRBD2,NA,CASRGTSYTDTQYF,TGTGCCAGCAGGGGGACTAGCTACACAGATACGCAGTATTTT
13,TRBJ2-3,TRBV4-3,NA,NA,CASSQAQRDTQYF,TGCGCCAGCAGCCAGGCTCAGCGAGATACGCAGTATTTT
12,TRBJ2-7,TRBV12-3/TRBV12-4,NA,NA,CASSSQGTEQYF,TGTGCCAGCAGTTCCCAGGGGACAGAGCAGTACTTC
15,TRBJ2-1,TRBV3-1/TRBV3-2,NA,NA,CASSYRESSYNEQFF,TGTGCCAGCAGCTACAGGGAAAGCTCCTACAATGAGCAGTTCTTC
15,TRBJ2-3,TRBV3-1/TRBV3-2,NA,NA,CASSLDRTSTDTQYF,TGTGCCAGCAGCCTCGACAGGACCTCCACAGATACGCAGTATTTT